These T cell receptor beta chains were read from a single sample in a study of cytomegalovirus exposure and HLA in healthy donors. The assay was immunoSEQ multiplex PCR, and TCRdb's table has in-frame clones only and misses some. Of 100,000 to 150,000 clones listed, about three quarters are singletons. The sequenced sample was PBMCs. The receptors stem from a woman in her twenties or thirties in good health and CMV-seronegative. The CDR3 runs from the conserved cysteine through the conserved F or W. Fields, in order: clone size, D gene, V gene, CDR3 protein. A D gene is named only where the DNA matches it firmly. Size is stated for part of the rows, as once, few or many counts, or as a class when the clone is expanded.

- | TRBD1 | TRBV5-1 | CASSLGDRKAYGYTF
- | - | TRBV30 | CAWTVRGGPQHF
- | TRBD1 | TRBV7-2 | CASSFSLTGDTEAFF
- | TRBD2 | TRBV2 | CASSENYATSGSYNEQFF
- | TRBD2 | TRBV4-2 | CASSQDSGLAYNEQFF
once | TRBD1 | TRBV11-2 | CASSLLAARDRAEQYF
- | - | TRBV11-2 | CASSLGGVNTEAFF
few | - | TRBV9 | CASSVGGVNTEAFF
few | - | TRBV9 | CASSPRSSGANVLTF
- | - | TRBV30 | CAWSVLASGQETQYF
- | TRBD2 | TRBV7-9 | CASSAGLAGGLYNEQFF
few | TRBD2 | TRBV6-1 | CASSDPGLAQETQYF
- | TRBD1 | TRBV7-9 | CASSLVLGQASGELFF
- | - | TRBV7-3 | CASSLQGNTEAFF
- | TRBD2 | TRBV11-1 | CASSLESGRPDTQYF
once | - | TRBV27 | CASSLFLAYEQYF
- | - | TRBV4-3 | CASSQGRQQSYNEQFF
- | - | TRBV18 | CASSPRDGQREQYF
- | TRBD2 | TRBV19 | CASSISSGGAYEQFF
once | - | TRBV5-1 | CASSLDRAGEKLFF
- | - | TRBV7-8 | CASSSFGQQETQYF
- | - | TRBV11-2 | CASSLLVQGGEQYF
- | TRBD2 | TRBV2 | CASSLGTSRETQYF
once | - | TRBV7-3 | CASSGGGADTQYF
- | - | TRBV5-1 | CASSWAGQSTDTQYF
- | TRBD2 | TRBV5-4 | CASSLGGTSGSTDTQYF
- | - | TRBV4-1 | CASSSSGEQFF
- | - | TRBV6-1 | CASSELPVFSTNEKLFF
- | TRBD1 | TRBV10-1 | CASSSGQDATDTQYF
- | - | TRBV2 | CASSGIKGLQPQHF
few | - | TRBV4-1 | CASSQDEGGANVLTF
- | TRBD1 | TRBV6-6 | CASSQDTGTDREAFF
- | TRBD2 | TRBV2 | CASSGSGGSDTQYF
few | TRBD1 | TRBV6-1 | CASSEHSAGTGLYNEQFF
- | TRBD1 | TRBV19 | CASSRQGVQPQHF
- | TRBD1 | TRBV5-4 | CASSSKTGVIYGYTF
- | TRBD1 | TRBV7-2 | CASSLLRQGEKAFF
- | TRBD1 | TRBV5-1 | CASSVPRQGSTDTQYF
- | - | TRBV5-4 | CASRPPGVAAYTDTQYF
- | - | TRBV5-6 | CASSLQGMNTEAFF
- | - | TRBV6-1 | CASSEANIASLKNTEAFF
- | - | TRBV27 | CASSLWGVRGQYF
few | - | TRBV18 | CASSPPANSGNTIYF
- | - | TRBV5-6 | CASSSRVAEKLFF
- | TRBD1 | TRBV6-5 | CASSRRDRANTEAFF
once | - | TRBV4-1 | CASSQGSGDYGYTF
- | - | TRBV20-1 | CSPGYQETQYF
- | - | TRBV15 | CATSRPPGGYTF
- | TRBD1 | TRBV15 | CATSRDRDSVYSGANVLTF